The clone carrying this T cell receptor (beta chain) was counted a single time. The target antigen is unknown. CDR1 is DFQATT, CDR2 SNEGSKA, per germline (reference sequence). The V end lost 0 bases, the J end lost 5 bases, and 18 bases lay between the germline ends. The CDR3 is 16 residues long. This record belongs to a study of yellow fever vaccine responses in identical twins. In TCRdb, the RT-PCR reads were re-called with MiXCR into one record per CDR3 protein. The sample holds over 10,000 distinct CDR3 sequences, approximately 84% seen once. General study results and limits: After vaccination, twins' T cell response reportedly seemed partly convergent, partly personalized.

This rearrangement joins TRBV20-1 to TRBJ2-3; possibly TRBD1 or TRBD2 for D (5 bases each). Here the sequenced sample was T cells from blood (PBMCs), unsorted or a sorted subset (not recorded which), taken before or after yellow fever vaccination (not recorded which). This TCR derives from a woman between 18 and 29 years old who received the yellow fever vaccine. CDR3 in amino acids: CSARDNWGRLVDTQYF. CDR3 bases: TGCAGTGCTAGAGACAACTGGGGGAGATTGGTAGATACGCAGTATTTT.